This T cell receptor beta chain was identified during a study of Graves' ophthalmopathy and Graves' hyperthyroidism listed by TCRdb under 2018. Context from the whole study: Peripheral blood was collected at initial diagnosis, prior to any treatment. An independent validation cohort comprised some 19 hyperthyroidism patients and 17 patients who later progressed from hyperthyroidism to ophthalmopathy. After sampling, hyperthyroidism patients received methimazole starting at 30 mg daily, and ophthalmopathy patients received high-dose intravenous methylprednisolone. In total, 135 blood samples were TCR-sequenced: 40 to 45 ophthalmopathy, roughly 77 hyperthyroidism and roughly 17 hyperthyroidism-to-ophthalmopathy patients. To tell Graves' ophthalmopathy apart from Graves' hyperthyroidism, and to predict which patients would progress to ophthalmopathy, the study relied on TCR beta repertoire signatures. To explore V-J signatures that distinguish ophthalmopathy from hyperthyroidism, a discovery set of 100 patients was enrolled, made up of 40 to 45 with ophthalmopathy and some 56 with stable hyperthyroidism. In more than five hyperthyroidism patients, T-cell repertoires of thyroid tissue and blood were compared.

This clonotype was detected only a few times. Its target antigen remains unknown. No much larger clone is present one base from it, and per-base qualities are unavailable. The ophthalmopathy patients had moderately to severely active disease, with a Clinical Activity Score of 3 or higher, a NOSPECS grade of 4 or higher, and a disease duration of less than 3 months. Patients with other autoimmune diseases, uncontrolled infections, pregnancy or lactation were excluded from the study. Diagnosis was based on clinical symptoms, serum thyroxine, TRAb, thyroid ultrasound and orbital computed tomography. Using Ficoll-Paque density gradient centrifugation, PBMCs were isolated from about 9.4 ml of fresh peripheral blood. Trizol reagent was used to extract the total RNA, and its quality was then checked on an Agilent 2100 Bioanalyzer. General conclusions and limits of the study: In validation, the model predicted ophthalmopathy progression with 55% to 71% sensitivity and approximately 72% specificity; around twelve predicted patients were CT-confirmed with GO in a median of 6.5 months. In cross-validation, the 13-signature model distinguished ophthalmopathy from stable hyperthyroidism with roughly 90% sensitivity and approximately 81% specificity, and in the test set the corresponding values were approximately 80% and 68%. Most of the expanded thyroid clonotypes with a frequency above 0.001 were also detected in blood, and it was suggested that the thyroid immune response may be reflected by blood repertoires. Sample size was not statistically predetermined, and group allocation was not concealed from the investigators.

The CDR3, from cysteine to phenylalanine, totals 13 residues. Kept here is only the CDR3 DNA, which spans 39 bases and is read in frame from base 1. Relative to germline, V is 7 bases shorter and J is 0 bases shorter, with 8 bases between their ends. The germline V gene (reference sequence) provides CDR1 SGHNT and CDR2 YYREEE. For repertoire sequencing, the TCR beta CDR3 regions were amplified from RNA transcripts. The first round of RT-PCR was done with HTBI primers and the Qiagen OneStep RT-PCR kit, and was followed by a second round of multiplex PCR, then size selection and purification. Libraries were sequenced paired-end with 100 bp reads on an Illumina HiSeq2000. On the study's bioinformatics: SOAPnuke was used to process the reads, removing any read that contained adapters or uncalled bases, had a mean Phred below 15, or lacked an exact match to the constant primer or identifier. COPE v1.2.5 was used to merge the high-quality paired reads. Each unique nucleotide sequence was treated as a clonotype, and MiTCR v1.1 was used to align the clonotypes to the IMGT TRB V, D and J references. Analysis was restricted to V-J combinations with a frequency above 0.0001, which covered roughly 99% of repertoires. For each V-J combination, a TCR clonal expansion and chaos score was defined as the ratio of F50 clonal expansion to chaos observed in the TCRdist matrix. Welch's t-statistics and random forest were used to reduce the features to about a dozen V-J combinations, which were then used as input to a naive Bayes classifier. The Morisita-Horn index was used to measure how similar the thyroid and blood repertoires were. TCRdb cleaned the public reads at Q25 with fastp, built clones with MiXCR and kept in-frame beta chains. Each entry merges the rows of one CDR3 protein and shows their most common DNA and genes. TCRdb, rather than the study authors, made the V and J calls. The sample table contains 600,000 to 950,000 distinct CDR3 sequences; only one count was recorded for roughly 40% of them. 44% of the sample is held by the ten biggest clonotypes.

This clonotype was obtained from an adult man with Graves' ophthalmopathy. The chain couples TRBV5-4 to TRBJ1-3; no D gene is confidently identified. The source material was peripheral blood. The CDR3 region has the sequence CASGRDSGNTIYF. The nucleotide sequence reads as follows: TGTGCCAGCGGCCGCGACTCTGGAAACACCATATATTTT.